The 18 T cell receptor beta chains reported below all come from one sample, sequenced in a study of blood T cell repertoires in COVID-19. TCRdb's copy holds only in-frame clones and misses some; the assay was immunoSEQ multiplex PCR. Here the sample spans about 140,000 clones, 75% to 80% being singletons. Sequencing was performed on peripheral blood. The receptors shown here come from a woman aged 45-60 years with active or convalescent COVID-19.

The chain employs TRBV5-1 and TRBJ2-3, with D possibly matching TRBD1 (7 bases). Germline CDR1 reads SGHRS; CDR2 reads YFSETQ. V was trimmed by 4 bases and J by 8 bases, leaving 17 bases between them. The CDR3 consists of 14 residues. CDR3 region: CASSPSPGGGTQYF. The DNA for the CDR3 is TGCGCCAGCAGCCCCTCCCCAGGGGGAGGTACGCAGTATTTT. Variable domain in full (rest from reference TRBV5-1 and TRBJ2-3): KAGVTQTPRYLIKTRGQQVTLSCSPISGHRSVSWYQQTPGQGLQFLFEYFSETQRNKGNFPGRFSGRQFSNSRSEMNVSTLELGDSALYLCASSPSPGGGTQYFGPGTRLTVL.

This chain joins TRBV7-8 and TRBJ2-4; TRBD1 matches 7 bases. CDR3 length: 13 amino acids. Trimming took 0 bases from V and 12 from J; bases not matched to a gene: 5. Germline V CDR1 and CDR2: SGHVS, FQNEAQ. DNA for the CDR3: TGTGCCAGCAGCTTAGCGACAGGGAAGCCTCAGTACTTC. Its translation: CASSLATGKPQYF.

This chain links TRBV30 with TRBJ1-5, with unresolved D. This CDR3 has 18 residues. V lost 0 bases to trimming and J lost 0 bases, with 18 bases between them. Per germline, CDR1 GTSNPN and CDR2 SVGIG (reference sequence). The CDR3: CAWSVSRTRISSNQPQHF. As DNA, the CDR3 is TGTGCCTGGAGTGTATCTCGAACCAGGATATCTAGCAATCAGCCCCAGCATTTT.

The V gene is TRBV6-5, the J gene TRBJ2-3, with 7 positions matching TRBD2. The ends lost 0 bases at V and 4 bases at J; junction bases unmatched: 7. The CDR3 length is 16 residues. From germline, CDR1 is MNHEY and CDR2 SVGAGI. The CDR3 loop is CASSYSGGSFADTQYF. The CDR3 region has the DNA TGTGCCAGCAGTTACTCTGGCGGGAGTTTCGCAGATACGCAGTATTTT.

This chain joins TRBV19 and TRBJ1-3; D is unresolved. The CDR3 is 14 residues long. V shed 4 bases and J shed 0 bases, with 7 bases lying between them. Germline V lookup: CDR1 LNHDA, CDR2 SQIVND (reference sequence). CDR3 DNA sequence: TGTGCCAGTAGTAAACAGCCCTCTGGAAACACCATATATTTT. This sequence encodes CASSKQPSGNTIYF.

The CDR3 bases are TGCGCCAGCAGCGAAAATGGACTGGCTCGTCAGCAGTACTTC. Its protein is CASSENGLARQQYF. The chain carries TRBV5-1 and TRBJ2-7; TRBD2 is a possible D gene (5 bases). Per the germline V gene, CDR1 is SGHRS and CDR2 is YFSETQ. This CDR3 spans 14 amino acids. V was clipped by 4 bases and J by 8 bases, with 19 bases between them.

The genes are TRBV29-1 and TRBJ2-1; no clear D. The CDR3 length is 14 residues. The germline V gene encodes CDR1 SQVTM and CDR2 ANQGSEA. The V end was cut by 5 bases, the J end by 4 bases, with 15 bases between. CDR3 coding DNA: TGCAGCGTTCGTGACACCCATGAGTACAATGAGCAGTTCTTC. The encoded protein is CSVRDTHEYNEQFF.

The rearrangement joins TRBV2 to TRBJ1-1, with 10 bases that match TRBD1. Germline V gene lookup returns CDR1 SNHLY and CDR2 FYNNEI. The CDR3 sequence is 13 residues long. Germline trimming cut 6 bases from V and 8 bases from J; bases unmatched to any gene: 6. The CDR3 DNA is TGTGCCAGCAGAATAGACAGGGGGCCGGAAGCTTTCTTT. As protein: CASRIDRGPEAFF.

The chain's CDR3 is CASSDLGSYEQYF. The CDR3 DNA reads TGTGCCAGCAGTGATTTGGGGAGCTACGAGCAGTACTTC. The chain couples TRBV2 to TRBJ2-7; a weak D match, TRBD2 (5 bases). The germline V and J ends were trimmed by 3 bases and 3 bases, with 9 bases remaining between them. CDR1 and CDR2 (germline): SNHLY, FYNNEI. The CDR3 runs 13 residues.

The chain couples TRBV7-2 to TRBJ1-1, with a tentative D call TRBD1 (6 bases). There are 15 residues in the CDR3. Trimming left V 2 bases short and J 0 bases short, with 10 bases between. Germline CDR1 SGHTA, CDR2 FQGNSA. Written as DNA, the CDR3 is TGTGCCAGCAGCTTAAGGGGACAAGTGAACACTGAAGCTTTCTTT. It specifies CASSLRGQVNTEAFF.

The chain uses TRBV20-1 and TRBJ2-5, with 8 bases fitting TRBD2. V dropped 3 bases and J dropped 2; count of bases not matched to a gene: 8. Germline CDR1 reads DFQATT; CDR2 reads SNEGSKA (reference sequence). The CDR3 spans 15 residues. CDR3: CSASLLAGRQETQYF. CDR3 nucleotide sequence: TGCAGTGCTAGTCTTTTAGCGGGGCGGCAAGAGACCCAGTACTTC.

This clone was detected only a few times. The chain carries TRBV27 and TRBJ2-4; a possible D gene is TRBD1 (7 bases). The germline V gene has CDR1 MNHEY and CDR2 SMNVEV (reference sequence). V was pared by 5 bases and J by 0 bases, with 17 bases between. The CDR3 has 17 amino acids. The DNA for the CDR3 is TGTGCCAGCAGTAAACGACAGGGAGGAATAGCCAAAAACATTCAGTACTTC. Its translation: CASSKRQGGIAKNIQYF.

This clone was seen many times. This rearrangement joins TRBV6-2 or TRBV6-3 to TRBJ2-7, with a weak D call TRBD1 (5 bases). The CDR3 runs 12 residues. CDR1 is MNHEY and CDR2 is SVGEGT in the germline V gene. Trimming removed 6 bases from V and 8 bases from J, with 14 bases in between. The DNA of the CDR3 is TGTGCCAGCAGCAATCGTCAGGGTAAGCAGTACTTC. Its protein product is CASSNRQGKQYF.

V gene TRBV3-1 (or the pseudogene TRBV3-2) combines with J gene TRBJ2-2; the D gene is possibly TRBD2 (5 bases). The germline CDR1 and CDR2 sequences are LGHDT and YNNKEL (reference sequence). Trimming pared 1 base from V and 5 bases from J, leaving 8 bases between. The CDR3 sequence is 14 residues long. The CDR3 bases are TGTGCCAGCAGCCAAGGGTCGGGGACCGGGGAGCTGTTTTTT. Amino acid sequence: CASSQGSGTGELFF.

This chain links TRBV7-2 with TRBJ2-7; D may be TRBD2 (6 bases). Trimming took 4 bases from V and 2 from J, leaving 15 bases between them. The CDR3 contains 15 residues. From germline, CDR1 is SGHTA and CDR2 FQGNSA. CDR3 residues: CASSSSSANAYEQYF. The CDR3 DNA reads TGTGCCAGCAGCTCGTCTAGCGCAAACGCCTACGAGCAGTACTTC.

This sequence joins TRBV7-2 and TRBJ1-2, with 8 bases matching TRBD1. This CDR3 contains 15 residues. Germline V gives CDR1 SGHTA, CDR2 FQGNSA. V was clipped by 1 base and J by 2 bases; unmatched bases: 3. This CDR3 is CASSLDRTGNYGYTF. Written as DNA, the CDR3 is TGTGCCAGCAGCTTAGACCGGACAGGGAACTATGGCTACACCTTC.

This CDR3 reads CASSPSGRGVETQYF. CDR3 bases: TGTGCCAGCAGTCCAAGCGGGAGGGGTGTGGAGACCCAGTACTTC. J is TRBJ2-5 and V is TRBV28; 10 bases align to TRBD2. V was clipped by 5 bases and J by 5 bases; unmatched bases: 8. CDR3 length: 15 amino acids. Germline loops: CDR1 MDHEN, CDR2 SYDVKM. Full variable domain (remainder filled in from reference TRBV28 and TRBJ2-5): DVKVTQSSRYLVKRTGEKVFLECVQDMDHENMFWYRQDPGLGLRLIYFSYDVKMKEKGDIPEGYSVSREKKERFSLILESASTNQTSMYLCASSPSGRGVETQYFGPGTRLLVL.

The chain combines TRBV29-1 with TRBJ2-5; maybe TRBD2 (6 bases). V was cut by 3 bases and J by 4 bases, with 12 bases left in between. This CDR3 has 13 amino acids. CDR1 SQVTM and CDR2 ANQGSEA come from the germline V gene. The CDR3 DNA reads TGCAGCGTTGATAGTATGGGGGGAGAGACCCAGTACTTC. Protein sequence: CSVDSMGGETQYF.